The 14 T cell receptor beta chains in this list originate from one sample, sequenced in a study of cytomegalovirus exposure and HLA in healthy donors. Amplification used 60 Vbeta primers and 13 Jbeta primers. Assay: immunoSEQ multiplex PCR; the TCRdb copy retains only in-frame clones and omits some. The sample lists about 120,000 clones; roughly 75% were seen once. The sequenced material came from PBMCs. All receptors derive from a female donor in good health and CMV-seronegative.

The CDR3 DNA is TGTGCCAGCAGTCCGACAGGGTCGAGCAGCGAGCAGTACTTC. Protein sequence: CASSPTGSSSEQYF. The chain has TRBV2 and TRBJ2-7, with 7 bases that match TRBD1. Germline V gene sequence: CDR1 SNHLY, CDR2 FYNNEI. The CDR3 totals 14 residues. After removal of 5 bases from V and 6 bases from J, the junction contained 10 bases not matched to a gene.

The chain's CDR3 is CASNNGAGQGYNEQFF. The CDR3 region has the DNA TGTGCCAGCAACAACGGAGCGGGACAAGGCTACAATGAGCAGTTCTTC. This sequence joins TRBV5-6 and TRBJ2-1; D might be TRBD2 (7 bases). This CDR3 is built from 16 residues. Germline V CDR1 and CDR2: SGHDT, YYEEEE. Trimming left V 6 bases short and J 3 bases short, with 19 bases between.

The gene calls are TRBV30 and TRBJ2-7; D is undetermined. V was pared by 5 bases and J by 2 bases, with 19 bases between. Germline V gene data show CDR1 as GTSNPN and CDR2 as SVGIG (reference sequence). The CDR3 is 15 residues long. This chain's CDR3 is CAWAYRGSRPYEQYF. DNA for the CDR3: TGTGCCTGGGCCTACCGCGGTTCCAGACCCTACGAGCAGTACTTC. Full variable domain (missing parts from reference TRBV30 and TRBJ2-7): SQTIHQWPATLVQPVGSPLSLECTVEGTSNPNLYWYRQAAGRGLQLLFYSVGIGQISSEVPQNLSASRPQDRQFILSSKKLLLSDSGFYLCAWAYRGSRPYEQYFGPGTRLTVT.

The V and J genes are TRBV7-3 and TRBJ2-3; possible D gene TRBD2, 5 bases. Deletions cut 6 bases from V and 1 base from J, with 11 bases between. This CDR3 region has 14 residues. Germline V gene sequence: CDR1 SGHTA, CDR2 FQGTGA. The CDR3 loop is CASRKADGTDTQYF. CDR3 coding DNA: TGTGCCAGCAGAAAAGCGGACGGCACAGATACGCAGTATTTT.

CDR3 region: CASSLQGAGNTIYF. In DNA form, the CDR3 reads TGTGCCAGCAGCTTACAGGGTGCTGGAAACACCATATATTTT. The chain combines TRBV5-4 with TRBJ1-3; D is perhaps TRBD1 (6 bases). The V end was cut by 2 bases, the J end by 2 bases, with 8 bases between. Germline lookup yields CDR1 SGHNT and CDR2 YYREEE (reference sequence). This CDR3 has 14 amino acids.

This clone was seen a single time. CDR3 nucleotides: TGTGCCAGCAGCTCCCAGACTTTTGATCTAGCCAAAAACATTCAGTACTTC. Residues: CASSSQTFDLAKNIQYF. The chain has TRBV7-9 and TRBJ2-4; unclear D gene. The germline CDR1 and CDR2 sequences are SEHNR and FQNEAQ (reference sequence). V was cut by 4 bases and J by 0 bases, with 16 bases left in between. The CDR3 totals 17 residues.

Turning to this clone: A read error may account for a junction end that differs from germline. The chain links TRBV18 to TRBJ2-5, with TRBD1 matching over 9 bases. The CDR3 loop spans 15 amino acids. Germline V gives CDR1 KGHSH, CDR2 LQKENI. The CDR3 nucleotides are TGTGCCAACTCACCGCGGACAGGGGACCAAGAGACCCAGTACTTC. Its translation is CANSPRTGDQETQYF.

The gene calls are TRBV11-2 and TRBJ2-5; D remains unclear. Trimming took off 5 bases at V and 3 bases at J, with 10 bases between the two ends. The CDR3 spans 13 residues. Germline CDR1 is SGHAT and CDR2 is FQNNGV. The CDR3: CASSPGLEETQYF. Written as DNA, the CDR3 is TGTGCCAGCAGCCCCGGCCTAGAAGAGACCCAGTACTTC. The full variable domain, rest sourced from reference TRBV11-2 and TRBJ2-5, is EAGVAQSPRYKIIEKRQSVAFWCNPISGHATLYWYQQILGQGPKLLIQFQNNGVVDDSQLPKDRFSAERLKGVDSTLKIQPAKLEDSAVYLCASSPGLEETQYFGPGTRLLVL.

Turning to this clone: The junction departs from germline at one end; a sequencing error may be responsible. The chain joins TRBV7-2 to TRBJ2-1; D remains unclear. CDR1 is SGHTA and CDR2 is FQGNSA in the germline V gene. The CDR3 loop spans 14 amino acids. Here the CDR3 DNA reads TGTGCCAGCAGCTTAGCGCACTCCTCCAATGAGCAGTTCTTC. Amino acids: CASSLAHSSNEQFF.

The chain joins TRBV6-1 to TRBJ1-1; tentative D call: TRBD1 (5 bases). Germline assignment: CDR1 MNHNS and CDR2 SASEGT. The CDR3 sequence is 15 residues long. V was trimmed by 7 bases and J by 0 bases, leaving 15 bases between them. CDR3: CASIMGTAMNTEAFF. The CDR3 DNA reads TGTGCCAGCATTATGGGGACTGCGATGAACACTGAAGCTTTCTTT.

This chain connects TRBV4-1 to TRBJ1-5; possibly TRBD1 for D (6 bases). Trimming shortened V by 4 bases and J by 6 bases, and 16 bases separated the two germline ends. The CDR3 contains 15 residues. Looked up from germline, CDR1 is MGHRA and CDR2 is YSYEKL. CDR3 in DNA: TGCGCCAGCAGCCTGGGGGCGCAAAGCGGTCAGCCCCAGCATTTT. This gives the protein CASSLGAQSGQPQHF.

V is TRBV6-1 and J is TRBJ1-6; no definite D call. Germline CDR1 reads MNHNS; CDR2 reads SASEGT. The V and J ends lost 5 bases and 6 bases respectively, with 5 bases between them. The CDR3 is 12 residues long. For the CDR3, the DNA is TGTGCCAGCAGTTCCGGTAATTCACCCCTCCACTTT. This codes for CASSSGNSPLHF.

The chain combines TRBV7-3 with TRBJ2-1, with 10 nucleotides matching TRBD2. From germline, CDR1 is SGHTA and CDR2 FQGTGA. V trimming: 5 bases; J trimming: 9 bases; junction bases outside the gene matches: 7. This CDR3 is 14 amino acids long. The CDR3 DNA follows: TGTGCCAGCAGCGCCCGACTAGCGGGCACTGAGCAGTTCTTC. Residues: CASSARLAGTEQFF.

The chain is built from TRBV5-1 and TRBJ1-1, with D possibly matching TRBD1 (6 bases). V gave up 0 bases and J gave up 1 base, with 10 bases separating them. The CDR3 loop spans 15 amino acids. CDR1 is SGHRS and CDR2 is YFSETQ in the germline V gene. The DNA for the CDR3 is TGCGCCAGCAGCTTGGATGGGGGCGGGAACACTGAAGCTTTCTTT. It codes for CASSLDGGGNTEAFF.